This T cell receptor beta chain was identified during a study of blood T cell repertoires in COVID-19. Study at large: The United States, Italy and Spain supplied acute and convalescent COVID-19 samples. The cDNA or gDNA used as material had been derived from T cells, B-cell-depleted T cells, or PBMCs.

Study processing details: Reference gene primers were amplified, and this amplification served to estimate nucleated cell counts. Generated by immunoSEQ multiplex PCR, the TCRdb table keeps only in-frame clones and is missing some. V, J and clone size are taken as reported in that table, and D and trimming were inferred from the DNA itself. Of 65,000 to 70,000 clones listed, around 83% are singletons. Germline V CDR1 and CDR2: MNHNS, SASEGT. The V gene lost 2 bases and the J gene lost 4 bases, with 14 bases spanning the gap. This CDR3 is 15 amino acids long. The receptor was derived from a man aged 50 to 59 with acute or convalescent COVID-19. The J gene is TRBJ1-2, the V gene TRBV6-1; no firm D call. The sample consisted of peripheral blood. The CDR3 loop reads CASSERYGGPYGYTF. The CDR3 region has the DNA TGTGCCAGCAGTGAAAGGTACGGCGGGCCCTATGGCTACACCTTC.